This TCR beta chain stems from a study of blood T cell repertoires in COVID-19. The wider study: COVID-19 samples, acute and convalescent, were from the United States, Italy and Spain. PBMCs, B-cell-depleted T cells, or T cells provided the cDNA or gDNA that made up the material.

CDR3 length: 13 residues. Germline V gives CDR1 SGHNT, CDR2 YYREEE (reference sequence). Trimming left V 0 bases short and J 7 bases short, with 9 bases between. As originally analysed: Estimation of nucleated cell counts was performed using reference gene primer amplification. Here immunoSEQ multiplex PCR was the method, and the copy in TCRdb shows in-frame clones only, minus some. V, J and clone size are those of that table, while D and trimming were read from the DNA. The sample lists 20,000 to 30,000 clones, approximately 94% seen once, with roughly 3.7% in the top ten. This clone occurred a few times.

This clonotype was sampled from a human donor with active COVID-19. The donor label of this sample is uncertain. The gene calls are TRBV5-4 and TRBJ2-3; D ambiguous. Sequencing was performed on peripheral blood. The CDR3 DNA reads as TGTGCCAGCAGCTTGGGTGCGCAAAATACGCAGTATTTT. It encodes CASSLGAQNTQYF. The full variable domain, with the rest looked up from reference TRBV5-4 and TRBJ2-3, is ETGVTQSPTHLIKTRGQQVTLRCSSQSGHNTVSWYQQALGQGPQFIFQYYREEENGRGNFPPRFSGLQFPNYSSELNVNALELDDSALYLCASSLGAQNTQYFGPGTRLTVL.